The clone carrying this TCR beta chain was picked up many times. Its antigen is unidentified. These data belong to a study of T cells in Graves' hyperthyroidism and ophthalmopathy. Overall study results and limits: Ophthalmopathy was distinguished from stable hyperthyroidism by 13 V-J signatures.

CDR1 is MNHNS and CDR2 is SASEGT in the germline V gene. Trimming cost V 5 bases and J 10 bases; bases outside gene matches: 7. This CDR3 contains 13 residues. Stability of Graves' hyperthyroidism was defined as absent ophthalmopathy progression within 18 months. RNA transcripts gave rise to amplified TCR beta CDR3 regions. TCR CDR3 underwent first-round RT-PCR with the HTBI primer set. Each CDR3 protein gets one entry after TCRdb re-called the multiplex PCR reads with MiXCR. The sample records about 740,000 distinct CDR3 sequences, around 15% being singletons. What was sequenced was blood. The clonotype was recovered from a woman aged 18-29 years with Graves' hyperthyroidism. The V call is TRBV6-1, the J call TRBJ2-1; TRBD2 aligns across 8 bases. The CDR3 DNA reads TGTGCCAGCAGTCTATGGACTAGCCAGGAGCAGTTCTTC. Amino acids: CASSLWTSQEQFF.